This entry describes one T cell receptor beta chain. The sample belongs to a study of T cell clones after liver transplantation. For the study at large: A pre-transplant mixed lymphocyte reaction with TCRbeta sequencing defined graft-donor-reactive clones followed in post-transplant blood. Until 12-24 months post-transplant, subjects got standard immunosuppression and no induction.

Profiling relied on immunoSEQ multiplex PCR, and the TCRdb table lists in-frame clones only, not all of them. The data contain tens of thousands of clones, about 88% of them singletons. With 6 bases removed from V and 6 bases from J, the gap between germline ends came to 19 bases. The germline CDR1 and CDR2 sequences are MNHEY and SVGAGI. The CDR3 has 15 residues. The rearrangement uses TRBV6-5 and TRBJ2-3; D may match TRBD1 or TRBD2 (7 bases each). Material: CD4+ T cells from blood, obtained before liver transplant. The TCR was taken from a human donor who received a liver transplant. CDR3 protein: CASRKSGVRGDTQYF. Here the CDR3 DNA reads TGTGCCAGCAGAAAGAGCGGGGTCAGGGGGGATACGCAGTATTTT.